The 20 T cell receptor beta chains in this list originate from one sample, sequenced in a study of cytomegalovirus exposure and HLA in healthy donors. Use of 60 Vbeta and 13 Jbeta primers characterized the PCR. TCRdb's table, derived via immunoSEQ multiplex PCR, lists solely in-frame clones and lacks some. The repertoire holds around 150,000 clones, approximately 75% seen once, with less than 5% in the top ten. Sequenced sample: PBMCs. The source is a man in his fifties or sixties in good health and CMV-seropositive.

The chain recombines TRBV6-1 with TRBJ2-5; no definite D call. The CDR3 spans 14 residues. Trimming removed 1 base at V and 5 bases at J, with 11 bases between. Germline V lookup: CDR1 MNHNS, CDR2 SASEGT. The CDR3 DNA is TGTGCCAGCAGTGAAGGACCGTCGGAGGAGACCCAGTACTTC. Encoded protein: CASSEGPSEETQYF.

This clone was seen more than once but under ten times. The gene calls are TRBV19 and TRBJ1-1, with 9 bases matching TRBD1. CDR3 length: 15 amino acids. Trimming took 5 bases from V and 3 from J; bases not matched to a gene: 7. Germline values: CDR1 LNHDA, CDR2 SQIVND (reference sequence). Here the CDR3 reads CASSAGQGRDTEAFF. DNA of the CDR3: TGTGCCAGTAGTGCGGGACAGGGTCGCGACACTGAAGCTTTCTTT.

This clone was counted a few times. This chain links TRBV2 with TRBJ1-1, with 8 bases fitting TRBD1. Trimming removed 6 bases from V and 1 base from J; junction bases left unmatched: 7. The CDR3 runs to 15 residues. Germline V gene sequence: CDR1 SNHLY, CDR2 FYNNEI. The CDR3, as DNA: TGTGCCAGCAGAGAGCGGACAGGGCAGAACACTGAAGCTTTCTTT. It codes for CASRERTGQNTEAFF.

This chain joins TRBV5-8 and TRBJ1-4; 7 bases are shared with TRBD1. Germline V CDR1 and CDR2: SGHTS, YDEGEE. The CDR3 extends over 14 amino acids. V shed 2 bases and J 10 bases; nucleotides not matched to a gene: 8. CDR3 nucleotide sequence: TGTGCCAGCAGCTTTGAACAGGGGACGACAAAACTGTTTTTT. It specifies CASSFEQGTTKLFF.

This sequence joins TRBV6-6 and TRBJ1-2; D is unclear. V lost 6 bases, J lost 8 bases, and 16 bases lay in between. The CDR3 runs to 13 residues. Germline V gene data show CDR1 as MNHNY and CDR2 as SVGAGI (reference sequence). The DNA of the CDR3 is TGTGCCAGCAGCCAACGCGGGGTCGGCGGCTACACCTTC. It codes for CASSQRGVGGYTF.

This chain connects TRBV19 to TRBJ1-1; D call uncertain. The CDR3 runs 15 residues. Germline CDR1 LNHDA, CDR2 SQIVND (reference sequence). Trimming stripped 8 bases from V and 0 bases from J, with 16 bases between. The chain's CDR3 is CASGDGGLVNTEAFF. The CDR3 DNA reads as TGTGCCAGTGGGGATGGAGGACTGGTGAACACTGAAGCTTTCTTT. The complete variable domain, with remaining parts taken from reference TRBV19 and TRBJ1-1, reads DGGITQSPKYLFRKEGQNVTLSCEQNLNHDAMYWYRQDPGQGLRLIYYSQIVNDFQKGDIAEGYSVSREKKESFPLTVTSAQKNPTAFYLCASGDGGLVNTEAFFGQGTRLTVV.

The chain combines TRBV6-1 with TRBJ1-6; D remains ambiguous. Germline V lookup: CDR1 MNHNS, CDR2 SASEGT. The CDR3 contains 15 residues. V dropped 3 bases and J dropped 0 bases, with 6 bases sitting between them. CDR3 loop: CASSDRSSYNSPLHF. The CDR3 nucleotides are TGTGCCAGCAGTGACCGGAGCTCCTATAATTCACCCCTCCACTTT.

This chain joins TRBV11-2 and TRBJ1-1; the D gene is possibly TRBD1 (6 bases). Germline-derived CDR1 and CDR2 are SGHAT and FQNNGV. This CDR3 region has 17 residues. The V and J ends lost 0 bases and 4 bases respectively, with 18 bases between them. In nucleotides, the CDR3 is TGTGCCAGCAGCTTAGAAAAATATCAAACAGGGCTCACTGAAGCTTTCTTT. Protein: CASSLEKYQTGLTEAFF.

This clone was seen only a few times. The V call is TRBV7-2, the J call TRBJ2-2; TRBD2 might be the D (5 bases). CDR1 SGHTA and CDR2 FQGNSA come from the germline V gene. The CDR3 covers 16 residues. Trimming removed 5 bases at V and 0 bases at J, with 13 bases between. The CDR3 DNA is TGTGCCAGCAGCCCAAGACTACCTCCGAACACCGGGGAGCTGTTTTTT. Translation: CASSPRLPPNTGELFF.

The chain has TRBV2 and TRBJ2-5; possibly TRBD1 for D (5 bases). V dropped 6 bases and J dropped 4 bases, with 12 bases sitting between them. Germline lookup yields CDR1 SNHLY and CDR2 FYNNEI. The CDR3 totals 13 residues. CDR3 protein: CASRDNPPETQYF. The DNA for the CDR3 is TGTGCCAGCAGGGACAATCCGCCAGAGACCCAGTACTTC.

This chain links TRBV6-5 with TRBJ1-2; 8 bases align to TRBD1. The CDR3 has 16 amino acids. The V and J ends lost 0 bases and 4 bases, in that order; junction bases with no gene match: 7. Germline V lookup: CDR1 MNHEY, CDR2 SVGAGI. Here the CDR3 reads CASSYSRTGSPYGYTF. CDR3 nucleotides: TGTGCCAGCAGTTACTCGAGGACAGGGTCGCCCTATGGCTACACCTTC.

This clone was found a few times. The chain is built from TRBV7-2 and TRBJ1-1; tentatively, D is TRBD1 (5 bases). CDR1 and CDR2 from the germline V gene are SGHTA and FQGNSA. The CDR3 has 15 residues. The ends were cut back, 0 bases at V and 5 bases at J, with 13 bases in the middle. DNA of the CDR3: TGTGCCAGCAGCTTAGCAGGGGCCGCAGGGACTGAAGCTTTCTTT. Translated, it gives CASSLAGAAGTEAFF.

The V gene is TRBV18, the J gene TRBJ1-1; D gene ambiguous. The CDR3 contains 14 residues. CDR1 and CDR2 (germline): KGHSH, LQKENI. With 3 bases removed from V and 0 bases from J, the gap between germline ends came to 8 bases. The DNA of the CDR3 is TGTGCCAGCTCACCCCCACCTATGAACACTGAAGCTTTCTTT. This encodes CASSPPPMNTEAFF.

V usage is TRBV7-9 and J usage is TRBJ2-1; weak D call: TRBD2 (6 bases). CDR1 is SEHNR and CDR2 is FQNEAQ in the germline V gene (reference sequence). Trimming removed 2 bases from V and 6 bases from J, with 17 bases in between. The length of the CDR3 is 16 residues. This CDR3 reads CASSLNPGGNGNEQFF. The CDR3, as DNA: TGTGCCAGCAGCTTAAACCCGGGCGGGAACGGCAATGAGCAGTTCTTC.

This clone was found a few times. The chain employs TRBV6-5 and TRBJ1-3; D call uncertain. The CDR3 sequence is 14 residues long. Per the germline V gene, CDR1 is MNHEY and CDR2 is SVGAGI. Deletions cut 2 bases from V and 0 bases from J, with 5 bases between. The CDR3 coding sequence is TGTGCCAGCAGTTACGAGAGCTCTGGAAACACCATATATTTT. Protein sequence: CASSYESSGNTIYF.

The table lists this clone with a few counts. The chain employs TRBV19 and TRBJ2-1; 8 nucleotides line up with TRBD1. CDR1 is LNHDA, CDR2 SQIVND, per germline (reference sequence). V lost 7 bases and J lost 7; bases outside the gene matches: 9. This CDR3 region has 14 residues. Here the CDR3 reads CASKTRDRYNEQFF. The CDR3 nucleotides read TGTGCCAGTAAAACCCGGGACAGGTATAATGAGCAGTTCTTC.

This clone was counted only a few times. The V gene is TRBV27, the J gene TRBJ1-1; D uncertain. This CDR3 region has 14 residues. The germline CDR1 and CDR2 sequences are MNHEY and SMNVEV (reference sequence). The V end lost 0 bases, the J end lost 3 bases, and 8 bases lay between the germline ends. The CDR3 DNA is TGTGCCAGCAGTTTATCGGGCGGGGACACTGAAGCTTTCTTT. It encodes CASSLSGGDTEAFF.

To note about this clone: The sample contains more than one DNA sequence encoding this CDR3. This chain joins TRBV6-1 and TRBJ2-3; weak D call: TRBD2 (6 bases). V lost 3 bases and J lost 4, with 20 bases in between. CDR1 and CDR2 from the germline V gene are MNHNS and SASEGT. The CDR3 sequence is 17 residues long. CDR3 loop: CASSDAAGFGYADTQYF. CDR3 DNA: TGTGCCAGCAGTGATGCGGCGGGGTTTGGTTATGCAGATACGCAGTATTTT.

This chain links TRBV11-2 with TRBJ2-2, with unresolved D. The ends were cut back, 2 bases at V and 4 bases at J, with 8 bases in the middle. CDR1 and CDR2 from the germline V gene are SGHAT and FQNNGV. The CDR3 covers 14 residues. CDR3 in amino acids: CASSLQRLTGELFF. The CDR3 DNA is TGTGCCAGCAGCTTACAGCGTCTCACCGGGGAGCTGTTTTTT. The full variable domain, completed using reference TRBV11-2 and TRBJ2-2, is EAGVAQSPRYKIIEKRQSVAFWCNPISGHATLYWYQQILGQGPKLLIQFQNNGVVDDSQLPKDRFSAERLKGVDSTLKIQPAKLEDSAVYLCASSLQRLTGELFFGEGSRLTVL.

The rearrangement joins TRBV7-3 to TRBJ2-7; tentatively, D is TRBD2 (6 bases). The germline V gene has CDR1 SGHTA and CDR2 FQGTGA. V lost 0 bases to trimming and J lost 3 bases, with 12 bases between them. This CDR3 region has 15 residues. This CDR3 reads CASSLTSSDGYEQYF. The CDR3 DNA is TGTGCCAGCAGCTTAACCTCTAGCGATGGCTACGAGCAGTACTTC.